This T cell receptor beta chain was identified in a study of cytomegalovirus exposure and HLA in healthy donors (dated by TCRdb to about 2017). Some background on the complete study: In an earlier analysis of around 540 of the donors, 276 Gb of sequence data and approximately 120 million unique TCR beta sequences from 150 million to 200 million T cells were reported. Donor age, sex, ethnicity and CMV serostatus were collected together with the repertoire data. An earlier analysis of about 600 of the donors used high-throughput TCR beta sequencing to judge whether each TCR beta V gene segment behaved as functional or pseudogenic. In the later analysis, no new phenotypic data were used to find candidate immune exposures; instead, reliance was placed on TCR beta sequences and their occurrence across donors. HLA typing included class I and class II loci at four-digit resolution. The aim of the study was to test whether cataloging public T cell receptors could identify signatures of past pathogen exposure. The T cell repertoires of some 670 subjects were profiled by immunosequencing and related to cytomegalovirus serostatus. To study patterns of TCR occurrence, a later analysis re-analyzed previously published TCR beta repertoires from 500 to 850 donors and added high-resolution HLA genotyping. The study combined high-throughput TCR immunosequencing, statistical association of individual TCRs with disease status, and machine learning to predict cytomegalovirus infection status. In a later genetic analysis, genome-wide SNP genotypes for about 60% of the 666 donors were used, and that subset was treated as a discovery cohort. On average, around 240,000 unique TCR beta nucleotide sequences were sequenced per donor among a few hundred genotyped donors of the cohort, with roughly 18% of those sequences being non-productive. Of the approximately 400 genotyped donors, approximately 81% were placed in the genetic ancestry cluster associated with self-reported Caucasian donors. All discovery cohort repertoires had been generated using a single sequencing platform. Four to six DR-DQ haplotypes were handled as single units for association and clustering because linkage in the cohort was strong. Besides the first cohort of hundreds of subjects, a separate validation cohort made up of 120 different subjects was used. An early release covering roughly 600 HLA-typed donors comprised 250 to 350 gigabases of sequencing data and around 86 million unique TCR sequences. Typing coverage differed by locus: A, B, C, DRB1 and DQB1 were typed in roughly 629-630 donors, DQA1 in approximately 520, DPA1 in approximately 610, and DPB1 in around 490.

Between the V and J ends, shortened by 0 bases and 1 base respectively, the junction contains 11 bases. The CDR3, from cysteine to phenylalanine, totals 16 residues. Kept here is only the CDR3 DNA, which spans 48 bases and is read in frame from base 1. CDR1 and CDR2, looked up from the germline V gene, are SGHDN and FVKESK. Library preparation used the immunoSEQ multiplex PCR assay. For the multiplex PCR, a mixture combining 60 forward primers for TCR Vbeta segments and 13 reverse primers for TCR Jbeta segments was used. A multiplex PCR assay on genomic DNA amplified the CDR3 region of rearranged TCR beta genes. On the Illumina HiSeq System, the amplified TCR beta libraries were sequenced as 87-base-pair reads. The authors' analysis ran thus. A later analysis counted about 80 million unique TCR beta chains across the 700 or so repertoires, and some 11 million of these chains were shared by at least two donors. Raw reads were error-corrected and collapsed into unique sequences with a nearest-neighbor algorithm that merged closely related sequences to remove PCR and sequencing errors. V, D and J gene segments were assigned by aligning CDR3 sequences to IMGT reference sequences. For a sequence to be retained, at least a six-nucleotide match to both a V gene segment and a J gene segment was required. A rearrangement was called productive if the CDR3 had no stop codons and remained in frame with V and J, and every other rearrangement was called non-productive. CDR3 was defined according to IMGT convention as the region running from the second conserved V-encoded cysteine to the conserved J-encoded phenylalanine. Sequences without an unambiguous match to a single V gene segment were excluded from the earlier analysis of about 630 of the donors. In an earlier analysis of 587 of the donors, a V segment was called functional when productive rearrangements were above 56.7%, and segregating when the standard deviation between donors exceeded 5%. To diagnose cytomegalovirus status from the catalog of TCR beta chain sequences, a statistical classification framework was built. In a later analysis, TCR nucleotide sequences were compared against IMGT/GENE-DB human TR gene sequences so that V and J genes could be assigned. Using the TCRdist pipeline, a later analysis assigned CDR3 sequences along with most-parsimonious VDJ recombination scenarios. In a later analysis, each TCR beta chain was defined by its CDR3 amino acid sequence together with its V-gene family, and reads lacking a unique V-gene family were excluded. In a later analysis, several hundred highly shared, low-generation-probability nucleotide sequences were removed to address suspected cross-contamination and a sequencing artifact. A later analysis calculated a clonal expansion index for each public chain from normalized within-repertoire ranks of inferred template counts. In a later analysis, generation probabilities were computed with a VDJ recombination model fitted to out-of-frame rearrangements, and the resulting probabilities were checked against IGoR. In a later analysis, hypergeometric tests were used to score TCR-TCR, TCR-HLA and TCR-CMV co-occurrence, with a repertoire-size bias correction applied to TCR pairs. In a later analysis, false discovery rates were estimated by permuting HLA or CMV assignments 20 times. In a later analysis, co-occurring TCRs were grouped with DBSCAN, and TCRdist sequence similarity was added when clustering was performed within HLA-allele-positive subsets. Repertoires with fewer than 30,000 or more than 120,000 public chains, plus five repertoires with anomalous nucleotide sharing, were excluded from co-occurrence clustering. The clones in this table, taken by TCRdb from immuneACCESS, are in-frame only. Not every clone is retained; where verified, under half of the shortfall comes from an unresolved V gene, and the cause of the rest is unknown. That table gives V, J and clone size, and the DNA gave D and trimming. For this sample there are roughly 190,000 clones; more than 9.5% appear just once. About 7.8% of the sample is in the top ten clones.

Findings and caveats that apply to the study as a whole: Linkage disequilibrium might explain the correlated functional status among segregating V segments, but an unknown experimental factor could not be ruled out. Assigning TCR associations to individual alleles was difficult when HLA alleles, especially DR and DQ, strongly co-occurred. Several of the top co-occurrence clusters appeared to be linked to parvovirus B19, influenza, CMV and Epstein-Barr virus, according to a later analysis. It was suggested by the authors that the approach could potentially be generalized to other disease states and immunological phenotypes. Sequencing depth was assumed to be roughly uniform across donors in the presence/absence analyses, though that assumption may not hold. In both the original and validation cohorts, the classifier was reported to diagnose cytomegalovirus status with high specificity and sensitivity. Compared with the approximately 700-donor mean, donors in an Asian-associated ancestry cluster had fewer N-insertions in productive TCRs, according to a later genetic analysis. Across donors, most TCR sequences were observed very rarely, whereas some public TCRs were present in many individuals. According to a later analysis, TCR association rates differed among HLA loci, with DRB1 alleles showing the most associated TCRs and HLA-C alleles showing the fewest. A cluster of highly shared sequence variants was judged likely to be a technical artifact of the sequencing pipeline. In a later analysis, HLA-associated TCR beta chains were found to be more clonally expanded and to have lower generation probabilities than equally common non-associated chains. A further reported finding was that TCR beta sequences accurately predicted the HLA-A and HLA-B alleles for most subjects in the first cohort. Only TCR beta chains were sequenced in this cohort, and the absence of alpha or paired-chain data limited detectable features. Specific HLA alleles were associated with over 15,000 TCR beta sequences at a false discovery rate of 0.05 in a later analysis. Broadly in line with IMGT annotations, most TCR beta V segments showed up in productive rearrangements about 87% or about 30% of the time in an earlier analysis of 450 to 750 of the donors. The only immune exposure information available for the cohort was CMV serostatus. The 87-base-pair reads could not distinguish some IMGT-functional V segments, including TRBV6-2 and TRBV6-3, so those segments were excluded. In the study, approximately 160 TCR beta chains were listed as associated with cytomegalovirus. The earlier analysis of about 600 of the donors excluded some 15 rarely observed V segments, including chromosome 9 orphons, because counts were too low. A few of the identified cytomegalovirus-associated TCR beta chains were confirmed in vitro to be specific for cytomegalovirus antigens. Because some donors lacked HLA typing at each locus, the association tests relied only on the typed subset. A later genetic analysis associated a missense DCLRE1C variant with V-gene and J-gene trimming of TCR beta chains, and an independent cohort replicated the association. A later analysis found that most CMV-associated TCR beta chains appeared HLA-restricted, with HLA associations seemingly driven largely by CMV exposure.

The cohort was made up of approximately 700 healthy bone marrow donors. All cohort members were sampled while nominally healthy, although unrecorded immune exposures were likely present. The donor was CMV seropositive and belonged to the group of more than 250 seropositive cohort members. A peripheral blood sample was provided by each donor, and peripheral blood mononuclear cells were used for TCR beta sequencing. The Qiagen DNeasy Blood Extraction Kit was used to extract genomic DNA from the blood cell samples. This clone was recorded a few times. Its antigen target is currently unknown. No clone much larger than this one lies a single base away; base qualities are absent.

The chain is made from TRBV14 and TRBJ2-3; the D gene is perhaps TRBD1, on 6 matching bases. This clonotype was obtained from a man aged 45-60 years in good health and CMV-seropositive. Input material: PBMCs. CDR3 loop: CASSQDRGWRTDTQYF. At the DNA level, the sequence is TGTGCCAGCAGCCAAGATAGGGGGTGGCGCACAGATACGCAGTATTTT.